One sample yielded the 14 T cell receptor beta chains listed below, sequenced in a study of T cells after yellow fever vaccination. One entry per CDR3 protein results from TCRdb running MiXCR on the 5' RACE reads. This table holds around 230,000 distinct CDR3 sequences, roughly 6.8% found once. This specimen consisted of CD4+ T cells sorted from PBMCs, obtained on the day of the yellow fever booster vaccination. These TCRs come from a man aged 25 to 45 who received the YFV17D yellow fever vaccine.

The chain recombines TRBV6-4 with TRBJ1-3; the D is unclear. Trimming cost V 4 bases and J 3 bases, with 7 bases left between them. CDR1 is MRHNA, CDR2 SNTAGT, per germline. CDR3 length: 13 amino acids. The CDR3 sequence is CASSVLHGNTIYF. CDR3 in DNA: TGTGCCAGCAGTGTACTACATGGAAACACCATATATTTT.

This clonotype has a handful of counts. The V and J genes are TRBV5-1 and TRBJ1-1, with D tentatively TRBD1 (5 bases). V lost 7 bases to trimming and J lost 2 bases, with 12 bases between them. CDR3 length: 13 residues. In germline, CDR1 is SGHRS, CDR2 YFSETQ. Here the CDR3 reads CASSRGDNTEAFF. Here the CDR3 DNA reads TGCGCCAGCTCCAGAGGGGACAACACTGAAGCTTTCTTT.

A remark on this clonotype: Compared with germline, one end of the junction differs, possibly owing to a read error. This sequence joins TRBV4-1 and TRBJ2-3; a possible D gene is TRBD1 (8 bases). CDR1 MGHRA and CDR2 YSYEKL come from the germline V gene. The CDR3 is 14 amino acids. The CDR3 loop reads CASSPPERDRPRSF. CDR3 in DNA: TGCGCCAGCAGCCCTCCGGAGCGGGACAGGCCTAGGAGTTTT.

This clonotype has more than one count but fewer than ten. The DNA of the CDR3 is TGTGCCAGCAGCTTAGCTCTAGCGACGCACTACAATGAGCAGTTCTTC. Protein product: CASSLALATHYNEQFF. The V gene is TRBV7-6, the J gene TRBJ2-1, with D possibly TRBD2 on 6 matching bases. The CDR3 is made up of 16 amino acids. Germline assignment: CDR1 SGHVS and CDR2 FNYEAQ. Deletions cut 0 bases from V and 3 bases from J, with 12 bases between.

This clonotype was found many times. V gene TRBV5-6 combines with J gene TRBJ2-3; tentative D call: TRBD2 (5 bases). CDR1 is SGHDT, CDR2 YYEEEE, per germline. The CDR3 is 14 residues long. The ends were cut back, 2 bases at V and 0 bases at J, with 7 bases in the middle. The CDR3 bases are TGTGCCAGCAGCTTTCGGGGTAGCACAGATACGCAGTATTTT. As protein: CASSFRGSTDTQYF.

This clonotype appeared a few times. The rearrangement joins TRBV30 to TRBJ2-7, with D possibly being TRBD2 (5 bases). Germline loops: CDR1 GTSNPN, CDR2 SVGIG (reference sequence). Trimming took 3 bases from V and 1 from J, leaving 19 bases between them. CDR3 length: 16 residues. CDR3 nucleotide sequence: TGTGCCTGGAGCGGTATAGGTAGTAGCGTTTCCTACGAGCAGTACTTC. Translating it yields CAWSGIGSSVSYEQYF. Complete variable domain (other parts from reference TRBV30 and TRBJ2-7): SQTIHQWPATLVQPVGSPLSLECTVEGTSNPNLYWYRQAAGRGLQLLFYSVGIGQISSEVPQNLSASRPQDRQFILSSKKLLLSDSGFYLCAWSGIGSSVSYEQYFGPGTRLTVT.

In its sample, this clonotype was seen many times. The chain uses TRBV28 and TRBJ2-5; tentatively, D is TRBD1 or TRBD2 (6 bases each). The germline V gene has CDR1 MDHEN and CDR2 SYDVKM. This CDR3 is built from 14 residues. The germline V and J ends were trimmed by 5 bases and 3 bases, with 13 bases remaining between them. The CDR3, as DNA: TGTGCCAGCAGTCCAAGGGGGGCGGAAGAGACCCAGTACTTC. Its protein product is CASSPRGAEETQYF.

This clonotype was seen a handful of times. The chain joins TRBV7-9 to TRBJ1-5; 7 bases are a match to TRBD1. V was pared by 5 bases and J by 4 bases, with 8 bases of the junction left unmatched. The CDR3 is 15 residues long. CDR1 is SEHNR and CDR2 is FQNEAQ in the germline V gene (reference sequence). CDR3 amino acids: CASSRTDRDNQPQHF. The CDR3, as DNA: TGTGCCAGCAGCAGAACCGACAGGGATAATCAGCCCCAGCATTTT. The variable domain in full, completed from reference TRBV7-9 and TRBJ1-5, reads DTGVSQNPRHKITKRGQNVTFRCDPISEHNRLYWYRQTLGQGPEFLTYFQNEAQLEKSRLLSDRFSAERPKGSFSTLEIQRTEQGDSAMYLCASSRTDRDNQPQHFGDGTRLSIL.

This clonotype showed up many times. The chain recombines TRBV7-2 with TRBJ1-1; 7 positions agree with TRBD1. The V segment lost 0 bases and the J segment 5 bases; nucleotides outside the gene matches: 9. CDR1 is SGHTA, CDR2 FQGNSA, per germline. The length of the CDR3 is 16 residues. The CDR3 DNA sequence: TGTGCCAGCAGCTTAGCAGGGGGCACGGGTGGAACTGAAGCTTTCTTT. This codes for CASSLAGGTGGTEAFF.

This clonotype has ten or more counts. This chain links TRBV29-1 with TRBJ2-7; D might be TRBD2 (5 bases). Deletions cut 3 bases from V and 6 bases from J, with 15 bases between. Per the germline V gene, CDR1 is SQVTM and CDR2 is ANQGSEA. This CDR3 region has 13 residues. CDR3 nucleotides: TGCAGCGTTGAGCCCGGACTCTTCGGCGAGCAGTACTTC. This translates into CSVEPGLFGEQYF.

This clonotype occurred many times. In DNA, the CDR3 is TGTGCCAGCAACCCGGGACAGGGGTACAATGAGCAGTTCTTC. This codes for CASNPGQGYNEQFF. The rearrangement uses TRBV7-3 and TRBJ2-1; 10 bases match TRBD1. The germline V gene has CDR1 SGHTA and CDR2 FQGTGA. Trimming removed 7 bases from V and 4 bases from J; junction bases left unmatched: 4. The CDR3 totals 14 residues.

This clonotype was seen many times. The CDR3 region is CAWRPLAGGKDTQYF. The DNA for the CDR3 is TGTGCCTGGAGACCTCTGGCGGGAGGGAAAGATACGCAGTATTTT. This chain links TRBV30 with TRBJ2-3; the match to TRBD2 covers 9 bases. Germline V gene lookup returns CDR1 GTSNPN and CDR2 SVGIG (reference sequence). The CDR3 spans 15 residues. V shed 3 bases and J 5 bases; nucleotides not matched to a gene: 9.

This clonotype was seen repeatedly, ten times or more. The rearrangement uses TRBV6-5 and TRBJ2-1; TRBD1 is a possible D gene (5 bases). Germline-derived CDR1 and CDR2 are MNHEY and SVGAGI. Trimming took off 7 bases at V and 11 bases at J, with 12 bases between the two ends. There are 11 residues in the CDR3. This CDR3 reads CASTQGTKQFF. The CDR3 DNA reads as TGTGCCAGCACTCAGGGTACAAAGCAGTTCTTC.

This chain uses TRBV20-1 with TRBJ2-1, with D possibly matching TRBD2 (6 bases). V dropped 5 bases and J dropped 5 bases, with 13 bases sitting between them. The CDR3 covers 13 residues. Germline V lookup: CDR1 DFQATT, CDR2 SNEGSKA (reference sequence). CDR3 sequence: CSACRDFNNEQFF. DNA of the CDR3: TGCAGTGCTTGTCGGGACTTTAACAATGAGCAGTTCTTC.